Below, 10 T cell receptor beta chains from the same sample are listed, as sequenced in a study of post-analysis software for immune sequencing data (dated by TCRdb to between 2015 and 2017). To prepare the library, PCR was applied. This sample was sequenced with an Illumina HiSeq 2500. To reduce PCR and sequencing biases, unique molecular identifiers were incorporated into the TCR beta cDNA libraries. TCRdb reworked the public reads: Q25 trimming with fastp, MiXCR clone assembly, productive beta chains retained. CDR3 protein sequences are deduplicated, and each keeps its most common genes and DNA. In all, the sample holds hundreds of thousands of distinct CDR3 sequences, and 59% of those were seen once. The top ten constitute around 10% of the sample. What the authors observed across the whole study: Significantly higher frequencies in patients than in controls were found for about 5 TRBV segments, including TRBV5-6, TRBV5-1 and TRBV20-1.

For these receptors, no antigen is known. The sequenced sample consisted of blood. Receptor source: a girl aged 2 to 9 with multiple sclerosis.

The rearrangement uses TRBV4-3 and TRBJ2-5; D unresolved. The CDR3 has 13 residues. Trimming pared 2 bases from V and 5 bases from J, leaving 9 bases between. Germline V gene lookup returns CDR1 LGHNA and CDR2 YSLEER. The CDR3 DNA sequence: TGCGCCAGCAGCCAACACCACGCTGAGACCCAGTACTTC. It is translated as CASSQHHAETQYF.

V gene TRBV28 combines with J gene TRBJ2-7, with 7 bases fitting TRBD1. Matching the DNA end better, TRBJ2-5 makes the J call doubtful. This CDR3 has 16 residues. Germline V gene sequence: CDR1 MDHEN, CDR2 SYDVKM. The CDR3 DNA reads as TGTGCCAGCAGCCGCGGCGGACAGGCCGAGGTGGAGACCCAGTACTTC. Its translation: CASSRGGQAEVETQYF.

In this sample, this clonotype turned up a few times. The V and J genes are TRBV20-1 and TRBJ2-7; D is undetermined. The V gene lost 0 bases and the J gene lost 3 bases, with 9 bases spanning the gap. The CDR3 sequence is 13 residues long. Germline values: CDR1 DFQATT, CDR2 SNEGSKA (reference sequence). CDR3: CSARDHKDYEQYF. As DNA, the CDR3 is TGCAGTGCTAGAGATCACAAGGACTACGAGCAGTACTTC.

The gene calls are TRBV20-1 and TRBJ2-5; TRBD2 matches 8 bases. This CDR3 has 18 residues. From germline, CDR1 is DFQATT and CDR2 SNEGSKA (reference sequence). Trimming at V came to 3 bases and at J to 2 bases, leaving 17 bases not matched to a gene. The CDR3 sequence is CSASRAPRPIAGQETQYF. The DNA of the CDR3 is TGCAGTGCTAGCCGTGCTCCCCGCCCGATAGCGGGACAAGAGACCCAGTACTTC.

V gene TRBV20-1 combines with J gene TRBJ2-3; 8 nucleotides match TRBD1. The CDR3 runs to 14 residues. V dropped 0 bases and J dropped 8; count of bases not matched to a gene: 7. CDR1 is DFQATT and CDR2 is SNEGSKA in the germline V gene (reference sequence). In DNA form, the CDR3 reads TGCAGTGCTAGAGATCCACAGGGGGATGTTACGCAGTATTTT. It encodes CSARDPQGDVTQYF.

The J gene is TRBJ2-3, the V gene TRBV20-1, with 7 bases lining up with TRBD2. This CDR3 is built from 15 residues. The V segment lost 1 base and the J segment 6 bases; nucleotides outside the gene matches: 10. Germline V CDR1 and CDR2: DFQATT, SNEGSKA (reference sequence). The CDR3 sequence: CSARVLRGRRDTQYF. As DNA, the CDR3 is TGCAGTGCTAGAGTTTTACGCGGGAGAAGGGATACGCAGTATTTT.

Worth noting for this clonotype: Sequence at one end of the junction differs from germline and may be a read error. The chain couples TRBV3-1 to TRBJ2-7; TRBD2 agrees at 13 bases. This CDR3 comprises 16 residues. Germline assignment: CDR1 LGHDT and CDR2 YNNKEL (reference sequence). This CDR3 is CASTQGGLAGYSEQYF. The CDR3 nucleotides are TGTGCCAGCACCCAAGGGGGACTAGCGGGGTATTCCGAGCAGTACTTC.

The chain recombines TRBV12-3 or TRBV12-4 with TRBJ2-1, with TRBD2 matching 9 bases. The CDR3 sequence is 18 residues long. With 3 bases clipped from V and 4 bases from J, the junction kept 13 bases outside the gene matches. The chain's CDR3 is CASSFPLAGARVYNEQFF. The CDR3 nucleotides are TGTGCCAGCAGTTTCCCTTTAGCGGGAGCGAGGGTTTACAATGAGCAGTTCTTC.

The rearrangement joins TRBV27 to TRBJ2-3; D unclear. The V and J ends lost 2 bases and 2 bases respectively, with 5 bases between them. CDR1 is MNHEY, CDR2 SMNVEV, per germline (reference sequence). The CDR3 spans 13 residues. This CDR3 reads CASSLTNTDTQYF. Written as DNA, the CDR3 is TGTGCCAGCAGTTTAACCAACACAGATACGCAGTATTTT.

A few counts support this clonotype. This chain uses TRBV20-1 with TRBJ2-1; TRBD2 matches at 8 bases. The germline V gene has CDR1 DFQATT and CDR2 SNEGSKA (reference sequence). There are 16 residues in the CDR3. Trimming took 6 bases from V and 3 from J; bases not matched to a gene: 13. The DNA for the CDR3 is TGCAGTGCGCCGATTTCCGCTGGGACTAGCTACAATGAGCAGTTCTTC. It encodes CSAPISAGTSYNEQFF.